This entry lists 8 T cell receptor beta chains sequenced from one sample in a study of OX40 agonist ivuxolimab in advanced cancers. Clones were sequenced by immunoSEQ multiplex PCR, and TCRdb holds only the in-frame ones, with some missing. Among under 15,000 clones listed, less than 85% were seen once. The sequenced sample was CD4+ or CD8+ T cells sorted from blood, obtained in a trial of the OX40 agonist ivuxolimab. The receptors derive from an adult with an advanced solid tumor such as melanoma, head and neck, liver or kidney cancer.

The chain's CDR3 is CSVTTSGYTDTQYF. CDR3 DNA: TGCAGCGTAACTACTAGCGGCTACACAGATACGCAGTATTTT. This sequence joins TRBV29-1 and TRBJ2-3; 8 nucleotides align to TRBD2. Losses at the gene ends were 6 bases for V and 2 bases for J; bases not matched to a gene: 7. The CDR3 runs 14 residues. The germline V gene has CDR1 SQVTM and CDR2 ANQGSEA.

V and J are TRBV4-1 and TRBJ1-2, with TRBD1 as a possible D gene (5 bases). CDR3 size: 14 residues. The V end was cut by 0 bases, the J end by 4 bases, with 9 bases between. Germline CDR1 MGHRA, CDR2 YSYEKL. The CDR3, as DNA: TGCGCCAGCAGCCAAGACAGGGTCGGCTATGGCTACACCTTC. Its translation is CASSQDRVGYGYTF.

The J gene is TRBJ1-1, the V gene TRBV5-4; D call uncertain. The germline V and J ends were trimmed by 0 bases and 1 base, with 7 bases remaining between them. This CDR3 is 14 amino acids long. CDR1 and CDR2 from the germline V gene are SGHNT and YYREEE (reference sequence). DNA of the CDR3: TGTGCCAGCAGCTTGGAATGGGCGAACACTGAAGCTTTCTTT. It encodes CASSLEWANTEAFF. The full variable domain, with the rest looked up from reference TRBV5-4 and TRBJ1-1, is ETGVTQSPTHLIKTRGQQVTLRCSSQSGHNTVSWYQQALGQGPQFIFQYYREEENGRGNFPPRFSGLQFPNYSSELNVNALELDDSALYLCASSLEWANTEAFFGQGTRLTVV.

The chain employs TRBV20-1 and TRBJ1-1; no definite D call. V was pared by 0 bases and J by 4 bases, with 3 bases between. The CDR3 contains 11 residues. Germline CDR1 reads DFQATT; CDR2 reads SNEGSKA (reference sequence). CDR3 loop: CSARDLTEAFF. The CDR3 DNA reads TGCAGTGCTAGAGACCTCACTGAAGCTTTCTTT.

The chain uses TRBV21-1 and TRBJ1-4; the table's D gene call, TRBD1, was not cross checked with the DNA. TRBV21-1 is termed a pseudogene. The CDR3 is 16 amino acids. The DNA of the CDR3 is TGTGCCAGTAAAAGGGGCCCCAAACTTGGCAATGAAAAACTGTTTTTT. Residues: CASKRGPKLGNEKLFF.

The CDR3 DNA reads as TGTGCCAGCAGGGGGACAGGGACCCCGCATCAGCCCCAGCATTTT. Its translation is CASRGTGTPHQPQHF. The rearrangement links TRBV2 to TRBJ1-5; TRBD1 aligns across 9 bases. The junction had 8 bases not matched to a gene; V was cut back by 6 bases and J by 5 bases. The length of the CDR3 is 15 residues. Per germline, CDR1 SNHLY and CDR2 FYNNEI.

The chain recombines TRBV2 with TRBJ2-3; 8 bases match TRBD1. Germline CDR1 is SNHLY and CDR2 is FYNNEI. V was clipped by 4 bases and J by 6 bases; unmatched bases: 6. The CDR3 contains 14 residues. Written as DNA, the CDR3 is TGTGCCAGCAGTGGGACAGGGTATTTCGATACGCAGTATTTT. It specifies CASSGTGYFDTQYF.

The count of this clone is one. CDR3 DNA sequence: TGCGCCAGCAGCCAAGATAGAGGACAGGGGATTTACGAGCAGTACTTC. Translation: CASSQDRGQGIYEQYF. The chain recombines TRBV4-1 with TRBJ2-7, with 9 bases that match TRBD1. Germline CDR1 and CDR2: MGHRA and YSYEKL. The CDR3 totals 16 residues. J gave up 4 bases and V 0 bases, and 7 bases lay outside the gene matches.